Below, 13 T cell receptor beta chains from the same sample are listed, as sequenced in a study of Graves' ophthalmopathy and Graves' hyperthyroidism (dated by TCRdb to 2016 to 2019). TCRdb names Illumina HiSeq 2000 as the instrument used. For repertoire sequencing, TCR beta CDR3 regions were amplified from RNA transcripts. A first-round RT-PCR used HTBI primers with the Qiagen OneStep RT-PCR kit, followed by a second-round multiplex PCR, size selection and purification. TCRdb handled the public reads itself, with Q25 trimming in fastp and clone calling in MiXCR, and kept productive beta chains. Rows are unified per CDR3 protein, each entry keeping the most common DNA and genes. The sample profile shows roughly 380,000 distinct CDR3 sequences; over 15% of them were found once. Jointly, the top ten make up roughly 7% of the sample. The sequencing input was peripheral blood. These receptors originate from a woman in her late teens or twenties with stable Graves' hyperthyroidism. Donor details come from another sample of the same person, matched by shared clones.

This clonotype was counted between two and nine times. The chain recombines TRBV2 with TRBJ1-5; D is ambiguous. V was trimmed by 7 bases and J by 4 bases, leaving 11 bases between them. CDR1 and CDR2 (germline): SNHLY, FYNNEI. The CDR3 has 13 residues. CDR3 residues: CASKREVNQPQHF. In DNA, the CDR3 is TGTGCCAGCAAAAGAGAGGTTAATCAGCCCCAGCATTTT.

This clonotype was picked up many times. The chain carries TRBV13 and TRBJ1-1; weak D call: TRBD1 (5 bases). Trimming left V 7 bases short and J 0 bases short, with 12 bases between. Germline V lookup: CDR1 PRHDT, CDR2 FYEKMQ (reference sequence). The CDR3 is 14 residues long. Here the CDR3 reads CASTPAGLNTEAFF. In DNA, the CDR3 is TGTGCCAGCACCCCTGCGGGGCTGAACACTGAAGCTTTCTTT.

This clonotype was observed at least ten times. The rearrangement uses TRBV20-1 and TRBJ2-2, with D possibly TRBD2 on 5 matching bases. Germline assignment: CDR1 DFQATT and CDR2 SNEGSKA (reference sequence). CDR3 size: 14 residues. With 3 bases removed from V and 3 bases from J, the gap between germline ends came to 11 bases. CDR3 in amino acids: CSASEVEDTGELFF. The CDR3 nucleotides are TGCAGTGCTAGTGAGGTGGAGGACACCGGGGAGCTGTTTTTT.

This clonotype was counted at least ten times. The chain recombines TRBV27 with TRBJ2-7; D gene ambiguous. V gave up 5 bases and J gave up 0 bases, with 8 bases separating them. This CDR3 spans 13 amino acids. In germline, CDR1 is MNHEY, CDR2 SMNVEV (reference sequence). The CDR3 DNA follows: TGTGCCAGCAGTCTAGACATCTCCTACGAGCAGTACTTC. Residues: CASSLDISYEQYF.

There are many counts of this clonotype. The chain joins TRBV20-1 to TRBJ1-2, with a weak D call TRBD1 (6 bases). Looked up from germline, CDR1 is DFQATT and CDR2 is SNEGSKA (reference sequence). Trimming stripped 3 bases from V and 4 bases from J, with 15 bases between. The CDR3 consists of 14 residues. Here the CDR3 DNA reads TGCAGTGCTAGTCAATGGGACAAGAGCTATGGCTACACCTTC. Protein: CSASQWDKSYGYTF.

This clonotype was seen many times. The genes are TRBV13 and TRBJ1-3; no firm D call. Looked up from germline, CDR1 is PRHDT and CDR2 is FYEKMQ (reference sequence). This CDR3 has 14 amino acids. V shed 0 bases and J shed 4 bases, with 7 bases lying between them. The CDR3 here is CASSLGEKGNTIYF. CDR3 sequence (DNA): TGTGCCAGCAGCTTAGGAGAAAAGGGAAACACCATATATTTT.

This clonotype was observed at least ten times. The chain carries TRBV25-1 and TRBJ1-1, with D perhaps TRBD1 (5 bases). In germline, CDR1 is MGHDK, CDR2 SYGVNS. V lost 0 bases and J 0 bases, leaving 8 bases between the germline ends. The CDR3 spans 15 residues. CDR3 coding DNA: TGTGCCAGCAGTGAATATGTAGGGGTGAACACTGAAGCTTTCTTT. Amino acid sequence: CASSEYVGVNTEAFF. The whole variable domain, filled in from reference TRBV25-1 and TRBJ1-1, reads EADIYQTPRYLVIGTGKKITLECSQTMGHDKMYWYQQDPGMELHLIHYSYGVNSTEKGDLSSESTVSRIRTEHFPLTLESARPSHTSQYLCASSEYVGVNTEAFFGQGTRLTVV.

This clonotype occurred many times. The gene calls are TRBV5-6 and TRBJ1-2; D gene uncertain. The CDR3 is 13 residues long. The V end was cut by 3 bases, the J end by 2 bases, with 8 bases between. CDR1 and CDR2 from the germline V gene are SGHDT and YYEEEE. CDR3 sequence (DNA): TGTGCCAGCAGCTCAGACGCAAACTATGGCTACACCTTC. This codes for CASSSDANYGYTF. Full variable domain (rest looked up from reference TRBV5-6 and TRBJ1-2): DAGVTQSPTHLIKTRGQQVTLRCSPKSGHDTVSWYQQALGQGPQFIFQYYEEEERQRGNFPDRFSGHQFPNYSSELNVNALLLGDSALYLCASSSDANYGYTFGSGTRLTVV.

In its sample, this clonotype was seen many times. The chain carries TRBV6-5 and TRBJ1-1, with TRBD1 matching 9 bases. The germline V gene has CDR1 MNHEY and CDR2 SVGAGI. Trimming at V came to 7 bases and at J to 3 bases, leaving 6 bases not matched to a gene. This CDR3 is built from 14 residues. DNA for the CDR3: TGTGCCAGCATCAAGGACAGGGGTTACACTGAAGCTTTCTTT. Its translation: CASIKDRGYTEAFF.

This clonotype was counted ten times or more. The chain joins TRBV6-1 to TRBJ1-6, with D possibly being TRBD1 (5 bases). Germline values: CDR1 MNHNS, CDR2 SASEGT. The CDR3 has 17 amino acids. V was shortened by 1 base and J by 8 bases, with 18 bases between the two germline ends. The CDR3 coding sequence is TGTGCCAGCAGTGAAGACCCTCTTCCAGGGTTGTATTCACCCCTCCACTTT. This encodes CASSEDPLPGLYSPLHF.

To note about this clonotype: This CDR3 is missing its conserved last phenylalanine or tryptophan, likely due to a read error. The rearrangement uses TRBV12-3 or TRBV12-4 and TRBJ1-2; a weak D match, TRBD1 (5 bases). With 0 bases removed from V and 4 bases from J, the gap between germline ends came to 15 bases. CDR3 length: 16 residues. The CDR3 DNA sequence: TGTGCCAGCAGTTTAGCTCTCAGGGTATACTTCTATGGCTACACCTAC. Translating gives CASSLALRVYFYGYTY.

This clonotype was detected a few times. V gene TRBV4-1 combines with J gene TRBJ2-6, with 9 nucleotides matching TRBD1. The CDR3 is 17 residues long. The germline CDR1 and CDR2 sequences are MGHRA and YSYEKL. The V segment lost 4 bases and the J segment 4 bases; nucleotides outside the gene matches: 8. The CDR3 DNA reads as TGCGCCAGCAGCCTCCGGGACAGGGCGTCGGGGGCCAACGTCCTGACTTTC. Translated, it gives CASSLRDRASGANVLTF.

This clonotype came up many times. The V gene is TRBV19, the J gene TRBJ1-5; the match to TRBD1 covers 7 bases. Germline lookup yields CDR1 LNHDA and CDR2 SQIVND (reference sequence). The trim removed 0 bases at V and 5 bases at J, leaving 4 bases unmatched. The CDR3 is 15 residues long. The CDR3 sequence: CASSIDRQGYQPQHF. The CDR3, as DNA: TGTGCCAGTAGTATAGACCGACAGGGTTATCAGCCCCAGCATTTT.